This T cell receptor (beta chain) originates from a study of blood T cell repertoires in COVID-19 (dated by TCRdb to about 2020). Background on the whole study: Samples from collaborators originated in the United States, Italy and Spain and spanned both the acute and convalescent phases of COVID-19. Nearly every sample came with metadata listing a de-identified subject ID, COVID-19 status, age in years and sex. The material from the prospective study consisted of cDNA or gDNA derived from T cells, B-cell-depleted T cells, or PBMCs. Deeply sampled blood TCRbeta repertoires from subjects exposed to, actively infected with, or recovered from COVID-19 were included in the dataset. The repertoires were released in a freely available public database intended as a resource for research on the immune response to SARS-CoV-2. The samples were drawn from the first 160 participants of the ongoing ImmuneRACE study and from 1,254 subjects provided by 6 global collaborators. Where available, HLA class I and class II types were taken from metadata supplied by the sample provider and were not determined by assay-based typing. Study-wide findings and limitations: The quantity of clinical and demographic metadata differed by source and by participant and was supplied without curation.

Notes on this clone: Its antigen has not been determined. No base-level quality is on record; no much larger clone is a single base apart.

TCRbeta CDR3 regions were amplified from genomic DNA by means of the immunoSEQ Assay, a bias-controlled multiplex PCR. In the authors' own workflow: Within the assay, amplification of reference gene primers was used to estimate how many nucleated cells each sample contained. Sequence reads were collapsed and filtered to measure the absolute abundance of every unique TCRbeta CDR3 rearrangement. For each sample, productive Simpson clonality was calculated by taking the square root of Simpson's diversity index across productive rearrangements. Not all clones reach the TCRdb copy of this immuneACCESS table, which keeps in-frame sequences only. Checked studies attribute under half of the gap to unresolved V genes and leave the rest unexplained. V, J and clone size are taken as reported in that table, and D and trimming were inferred from the DNA itself. This sample holds 80,000 or so clones; almost 85% were observed only once. The ten largest clones take up around 6.9% of the sample.

The collaborating institutions used their own protocols to collect whole blood in K2EDTA tubes. For TCRbeta analysis, collaborators shipped samples in one of three forms: frozen whole blood, isolated PBMCs, or DNA extracted from either of those sample types. The sample was peripheral blood. This receptor was taken from a human donor in a cohort sampled during active COVID-19.

The nucleotide sequence is TGTGCCACCAGCCTCAGGGACTCTGGAAACACCATATATTTT. This yields the protein CATSLRDSGNTIYF. Recombination connected TRBV15 to TRBJ1-3; matching of 5 bases hints at TRBD1 as the D gene. V is clipped by 5 bases and J by 0 bases, and the sequence between their germline boundaries is 8 bases long. Counted from cysteine to phenylalanine, this CDR3 has 14 amino acids. CDR3 DNA is the only sequence kept; it has 42 bases, read in frame from the first base. The germline V gene (reference sequence) gives CDR1 as LNHNV and CDR2 as YYDKDF.